Listed here are 5 T cell receptor beta chains from one sample, sequenced in a study of blood T cells in healthy people across ages. A second PCR, run for roughly 7 to 11 cycles, used a sample-barcoded 5' primer plus a J-beta primer mix. TCRdb re-called the 5' RACE reads with MiXCR, one entry per CDR3 protein. The data contain under 800,000 distinct CDR3 sequences, around a fifth of them singletons. Sequencing was performed on blood. These receptors were taken from a man in his 70s in good health.

V is TRBV6-2 or TRBV6-3 and J is TRBJ2-1; D unresolved. The CDR3 spans 14 residues. Between the trimmed V and J ends, which lost 1 base and 4 bases, there was a span of 8 bases. CDR1 and CDR2 from the germline V gene are MNHEY and SVGEGT. The DNA of the CDR3 is TGTGCCAGCAGTTACTGGTCAAAGTACAATGAGCAGTTCTTC. Amino acid sequence: CASSYWSKYNEQFF.

This clonotype was counted only a few times. The chain joins TRBV5-1 to TRBJ2-1; 7 bases fit TRBD2. With V trimmed by 4 bases and J by 0 bases, 7 bases remained unmatched. Per germline, CDR1 SGHRS and CDR2 YFSETQ. There are 16 residues in the CDR3. The DNA for the CDR3 is TGCGCCAGCAGCACGGGGGACTACAGCTCCTACAATGAGCAGTTCTTC. This gives the protein CASSTGDYSSYNEQFF.

This sequence joins TRBV9 and TRBJ1-1; no reliable D call. Germline CDR1 is SGDLS and CDR2 is YYNGEE. V was shortened by 4 bases and J by 7 bases, with 14 bases between the two germline ends. The CDR3 loop spans 13 amino acids. CDR3 bases: TGTGCCAGCAGCTTCGCCCCGGGAGGTGAAGCTTTCTTT. It yields the protein CASSFAPGGEAFF.

This clonotype was seen more than once but under ten times. This chain joins TRBV6-2 or TRBV6-3 and TRBJ2-5; 9 nucleotides agree with TRBD1. The J call may be incorrect, as the DNA end agrees better with TRBJ2-1. CDR1 is MNHEY and CDR2 is SVGEGT in the germline V gene. The CDR3 runs to 13 residues. The CDR3 spells CASSSTGGRRQFF. CDR3 bases: TGTGCCAGCAGCTCGACAGGGGGTAGGCGGCAGTTCTTC.

This clonotype was seen a handful of times. The rearrangement links TRBV20-1 to TRBJ1-1; the D gene is possibly TRBD1 (6 bases). Germline lookup yields CDR1 DFQATT and CDR2 SNEGSKA (reference sequence). CDR3 length equals 14 residues. Trimming left V 5 bases short and J 5 bases short, with 18 bases between. DNA for the CDR3: TGCAGTGCTCTAAGGGGGGGGAGAGGAACTGAAGCTTTCTTT. Protein: CSALRGGRGTEAFF.